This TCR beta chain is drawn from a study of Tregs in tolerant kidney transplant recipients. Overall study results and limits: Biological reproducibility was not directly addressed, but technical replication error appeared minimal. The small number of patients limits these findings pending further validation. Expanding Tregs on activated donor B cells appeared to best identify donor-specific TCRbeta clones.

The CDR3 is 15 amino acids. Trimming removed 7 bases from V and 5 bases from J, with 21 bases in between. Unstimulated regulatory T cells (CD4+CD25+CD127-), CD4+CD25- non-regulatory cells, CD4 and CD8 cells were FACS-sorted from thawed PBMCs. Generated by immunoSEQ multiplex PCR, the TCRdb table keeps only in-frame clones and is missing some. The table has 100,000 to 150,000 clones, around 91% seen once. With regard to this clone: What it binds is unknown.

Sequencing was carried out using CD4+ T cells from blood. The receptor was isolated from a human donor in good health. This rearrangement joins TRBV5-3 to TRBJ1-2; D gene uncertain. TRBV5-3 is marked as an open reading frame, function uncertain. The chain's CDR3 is CARSLLRTEVYGYTF. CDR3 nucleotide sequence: TGTGCCAGATCCTTACTACGGACGGAAGTTTATGGCTACACCTTC.